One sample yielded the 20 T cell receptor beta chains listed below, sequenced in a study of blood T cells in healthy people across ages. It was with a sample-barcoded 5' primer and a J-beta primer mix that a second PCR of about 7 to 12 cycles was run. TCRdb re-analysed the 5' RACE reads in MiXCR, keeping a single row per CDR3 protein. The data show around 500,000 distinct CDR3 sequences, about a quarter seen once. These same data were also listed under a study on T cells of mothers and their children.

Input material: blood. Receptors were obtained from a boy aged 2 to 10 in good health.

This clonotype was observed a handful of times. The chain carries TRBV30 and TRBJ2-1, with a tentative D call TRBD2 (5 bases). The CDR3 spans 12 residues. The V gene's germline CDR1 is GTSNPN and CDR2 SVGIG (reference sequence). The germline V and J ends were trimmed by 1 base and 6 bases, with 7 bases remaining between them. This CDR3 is CAWSAEGNEQFF. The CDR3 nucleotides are TGTGCCTGGAGTGCCGAGGGCAATGAGCAGTTCTTC.

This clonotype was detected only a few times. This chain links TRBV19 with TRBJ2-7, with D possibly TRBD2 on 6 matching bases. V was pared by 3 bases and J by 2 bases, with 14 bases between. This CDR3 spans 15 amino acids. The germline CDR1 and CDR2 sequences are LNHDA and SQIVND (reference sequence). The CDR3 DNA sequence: TGTGCCAGTAGTATCGTGGGACTTGCGACCTACGAGCAGTACTTC. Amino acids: CASSIVGLATYEQYF.

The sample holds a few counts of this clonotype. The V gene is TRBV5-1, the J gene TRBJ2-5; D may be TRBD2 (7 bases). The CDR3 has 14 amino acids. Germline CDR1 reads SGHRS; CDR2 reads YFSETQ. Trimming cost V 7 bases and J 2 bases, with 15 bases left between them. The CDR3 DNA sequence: TGCGCCAGCTCTACCGGGGGGCTGCAAGAGACCCAGTACTTC. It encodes CASSTGGLQETQYF.

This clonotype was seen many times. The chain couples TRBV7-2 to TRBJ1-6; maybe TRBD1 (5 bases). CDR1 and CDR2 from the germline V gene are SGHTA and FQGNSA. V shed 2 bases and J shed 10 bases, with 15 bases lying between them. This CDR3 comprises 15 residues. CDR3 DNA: TGTGCCAGCAGCTTACATAGCCAGGGAAGATCACCCCTCCACTTT. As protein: CASSLHSQGRSPLHF.

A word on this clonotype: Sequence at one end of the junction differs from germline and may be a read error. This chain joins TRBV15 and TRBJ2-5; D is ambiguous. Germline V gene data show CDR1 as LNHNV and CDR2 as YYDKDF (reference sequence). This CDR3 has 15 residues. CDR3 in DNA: TGTGCCACCAGCAGAGAGAGAGAGCTTGCGAAAATTCGGTTCTTC. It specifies CATSRERELAKIRFF.

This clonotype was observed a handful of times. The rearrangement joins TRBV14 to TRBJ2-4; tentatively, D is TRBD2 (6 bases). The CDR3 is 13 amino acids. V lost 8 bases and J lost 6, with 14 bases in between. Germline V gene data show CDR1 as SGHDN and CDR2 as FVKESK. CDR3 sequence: CASRAGFGNIQYF. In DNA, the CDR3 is TGTGCCAGCCGCGCGGGATTCGGAAACATTCAGTACTTC. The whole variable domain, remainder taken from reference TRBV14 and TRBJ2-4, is EAGVTQFPSHSVIEKGQTVTLRCDPISGHDNLYWYRRVMGKEIKFLLHFVKESKQDESGMPNNRFLAERTGGTYSTLKVQPAELEDSGVYFCASRAGFGNIQYFGAGTRLSVL.

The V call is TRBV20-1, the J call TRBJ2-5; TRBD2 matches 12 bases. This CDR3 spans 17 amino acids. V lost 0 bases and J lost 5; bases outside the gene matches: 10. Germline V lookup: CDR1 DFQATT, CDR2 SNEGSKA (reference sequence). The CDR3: CSARDEPSGRDLETQYF. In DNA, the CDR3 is TGCAGTGCTAGAGATGAACCTAGCGGGAGGGATCTGGAGACCCAGTACTTC.

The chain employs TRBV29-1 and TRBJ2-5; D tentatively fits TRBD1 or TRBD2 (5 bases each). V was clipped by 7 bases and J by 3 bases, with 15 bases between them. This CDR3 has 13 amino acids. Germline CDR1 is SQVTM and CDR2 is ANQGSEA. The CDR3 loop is CSASGWGKETQYF. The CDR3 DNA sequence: TGCAGCGCCTCAGGGTGGGGGAAAGAGACCCAGTACTTC.

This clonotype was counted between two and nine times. CDR3 nucleotides: TGTGCCAGCAGGGCCTGGACTAGGGATCACGAGCAGTACTTC. This sequence encodes CASRAWTRDHEQYF. The V and J genes are TRBV7-2 and TRBJ2-5; 7 nucleotides agree with TRBD2. TRBJ2-7 explains the end of the DNA better; the J call may be wrong. The length of the CDR3 is 14 residues. CDR1 is SGHTA and CDR2 is FQGNSA in the germline V gene.

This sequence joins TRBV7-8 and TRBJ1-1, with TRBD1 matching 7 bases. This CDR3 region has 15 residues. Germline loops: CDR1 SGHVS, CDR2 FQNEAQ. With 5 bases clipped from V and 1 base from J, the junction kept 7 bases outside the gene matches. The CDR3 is CASSTGQMTNTEAFF. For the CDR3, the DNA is TGTGCCAGCAGCACGGGACAGATGACGAACACTGAAGCTTTCTTT.

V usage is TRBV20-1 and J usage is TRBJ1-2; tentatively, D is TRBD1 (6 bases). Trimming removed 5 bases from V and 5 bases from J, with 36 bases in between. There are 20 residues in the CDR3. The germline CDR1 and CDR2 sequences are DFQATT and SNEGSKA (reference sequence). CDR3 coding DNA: TGCAGTGCTTTACCTCTTTCCTCTTCTACGGGACAAAACTACGGGTATGGCTACACCTTC. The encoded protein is CSALPLSSSTGQNYGYGYTF.

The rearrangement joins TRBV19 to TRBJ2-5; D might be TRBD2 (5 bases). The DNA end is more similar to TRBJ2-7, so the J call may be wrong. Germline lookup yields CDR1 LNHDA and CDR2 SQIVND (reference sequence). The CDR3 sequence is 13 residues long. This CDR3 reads CASSERSPYEQYF. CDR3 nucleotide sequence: TGTGCCTCCTCGGAGCGGAGTCCCTACGAGCAGTACTTC.

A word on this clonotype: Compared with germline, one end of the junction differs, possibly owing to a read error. The CDR3 DNA follows: TGTGCCAGCAGCCGGGGCGTCCCCGGCGTCTCGAACACCGAAGCTTTCTTT. This codes for CASSRGVPGVSNTEAFF. J is TRBJ1-1 and V is TRBV2, with a weak D call TRBD1 (5 bases). There are 17 residues in the CDR3. Per germline, CDR1 SNHLY and CDR2 FYNNEI.

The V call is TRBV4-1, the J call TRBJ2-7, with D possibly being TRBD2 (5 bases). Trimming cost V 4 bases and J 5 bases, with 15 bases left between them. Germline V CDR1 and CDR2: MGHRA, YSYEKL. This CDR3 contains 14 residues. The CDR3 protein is CASSLAGLSDEQYF. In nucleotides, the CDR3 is TGCGCCAGCAGCCTTGCGGGCCTTAGCGACGAGCAGTACTTC.

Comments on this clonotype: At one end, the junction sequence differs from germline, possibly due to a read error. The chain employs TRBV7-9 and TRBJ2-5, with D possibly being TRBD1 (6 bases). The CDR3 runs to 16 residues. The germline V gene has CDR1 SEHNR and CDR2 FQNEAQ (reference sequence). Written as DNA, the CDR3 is TGTGCCAGCAGCTGGCACAGGGTAACGCACCACGAGACCCAGTACTTC. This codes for CASSWHRVTHHETQYF.

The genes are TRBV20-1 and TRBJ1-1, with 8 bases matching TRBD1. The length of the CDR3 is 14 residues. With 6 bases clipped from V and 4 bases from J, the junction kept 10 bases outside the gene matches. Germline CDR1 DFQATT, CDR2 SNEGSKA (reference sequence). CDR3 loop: CSAYGTGLGTEAFF. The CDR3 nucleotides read TGCAGTGCCTATGGGACAGGATTGGGCACTGAAGCTTTCTTT.

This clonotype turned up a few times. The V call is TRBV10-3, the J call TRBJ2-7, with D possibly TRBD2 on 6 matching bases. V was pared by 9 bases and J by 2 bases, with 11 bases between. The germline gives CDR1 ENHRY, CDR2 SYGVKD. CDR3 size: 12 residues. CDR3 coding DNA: TGTGCCATGGGGAGGACCACCTACGAGCAGTACTTC. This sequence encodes CAMGRTTYEQYF.

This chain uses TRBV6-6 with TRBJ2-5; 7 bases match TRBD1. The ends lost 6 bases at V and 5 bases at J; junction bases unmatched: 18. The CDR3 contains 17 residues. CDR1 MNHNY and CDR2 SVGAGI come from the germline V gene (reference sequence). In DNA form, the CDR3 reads TGTGCCAGCAGACTAAGATCCACCGGGACAGCTCGGGAGACCCAGTACTTC. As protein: CASRLRSTGTARETQYF.

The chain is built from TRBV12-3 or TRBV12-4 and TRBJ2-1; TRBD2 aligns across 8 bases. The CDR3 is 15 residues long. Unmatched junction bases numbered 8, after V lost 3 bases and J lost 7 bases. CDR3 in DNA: TGTGCCAGCAGTTTTCGATTAGCGGGACTTAATGAGCAGTTCTTC. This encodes CASSFRLAGLNEQFF.

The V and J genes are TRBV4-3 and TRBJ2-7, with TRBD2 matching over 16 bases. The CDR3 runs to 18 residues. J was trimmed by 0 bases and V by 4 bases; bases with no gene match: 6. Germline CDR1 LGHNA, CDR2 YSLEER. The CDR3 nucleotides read TGCGCCAGCAGCCCTCAGGGACTAGCGGGAGGGAGCTCCTACGAGCAGTACTTC. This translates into CASSPQGLAGGSSYEQYF.